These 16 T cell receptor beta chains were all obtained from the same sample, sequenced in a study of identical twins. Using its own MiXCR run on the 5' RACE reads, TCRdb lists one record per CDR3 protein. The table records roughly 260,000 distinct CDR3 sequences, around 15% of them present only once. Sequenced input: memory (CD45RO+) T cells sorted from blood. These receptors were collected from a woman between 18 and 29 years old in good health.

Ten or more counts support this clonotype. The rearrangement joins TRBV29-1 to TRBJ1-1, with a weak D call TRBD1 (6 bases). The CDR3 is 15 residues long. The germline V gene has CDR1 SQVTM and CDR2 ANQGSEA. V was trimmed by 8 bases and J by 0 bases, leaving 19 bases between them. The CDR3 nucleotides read TGCAGCACTGGGGGGGCAGGGCCCCTGAACACTGAAGCTTTCTTT. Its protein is CSTGGAGPLNTEAFF. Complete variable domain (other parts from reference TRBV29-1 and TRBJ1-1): SAVISQKPSRDICQRGTSLTIQCQVDSQVTMMFWYRQQPGQSLTLIATANQGSEATYESGFVIDKFPISRPNLTFSTLTVSNMSPEDSSIYLCSTGGAGPLNTEAFFGQGTRLTVV.

The CDR3, as DNA: TGTGCCAGCAGTCCCTCGTGGGGTTCCTACAATGAGCAGTTCTTC. Its protein product is CASSPSWGSYNEQFF. The genes are TRBV6-5 and TRBJ2-1; no definite D call. V gave up 5 bases and J gave up 1 base, with 12 bases separating them. The CDR3 covers 15 residues. Germline CDR1 and CDR2: MNHEY and SVGAGI.

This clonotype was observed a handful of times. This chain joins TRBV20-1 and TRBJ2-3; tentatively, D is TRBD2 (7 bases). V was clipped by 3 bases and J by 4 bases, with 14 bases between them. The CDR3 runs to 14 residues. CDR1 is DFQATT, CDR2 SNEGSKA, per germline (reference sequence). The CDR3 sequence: CSARVRGGADTQYF. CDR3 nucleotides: TGCAGTGCTAGGGTTCGCGGGGGCGCAGATACGCAGTATTTT.

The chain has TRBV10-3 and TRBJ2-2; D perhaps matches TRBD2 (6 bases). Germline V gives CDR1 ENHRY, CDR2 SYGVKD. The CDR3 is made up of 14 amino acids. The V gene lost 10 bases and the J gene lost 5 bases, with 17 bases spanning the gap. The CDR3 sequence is CATFGGARTGELFF. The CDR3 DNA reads TGTGCCACCTTCGGAGGGGCGCGGACCGGGGAGCTGTTTTTT.

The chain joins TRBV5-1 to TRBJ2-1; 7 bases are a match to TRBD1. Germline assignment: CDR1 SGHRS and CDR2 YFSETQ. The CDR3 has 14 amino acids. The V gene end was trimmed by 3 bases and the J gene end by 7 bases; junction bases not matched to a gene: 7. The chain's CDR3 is CASSYLMTGNEQFF. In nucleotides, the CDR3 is TGCGCCAGCAGCTACTTAATGACAGGGAATGAGCAGTTCTTC.

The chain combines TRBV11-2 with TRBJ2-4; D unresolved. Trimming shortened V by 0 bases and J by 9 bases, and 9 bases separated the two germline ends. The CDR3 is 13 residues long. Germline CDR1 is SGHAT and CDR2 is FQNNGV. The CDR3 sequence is CASSLEPQSIQYF. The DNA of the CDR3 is TGTGCCAGCAGCTTAGAACCACAGTCCATTCAGTACTTC.

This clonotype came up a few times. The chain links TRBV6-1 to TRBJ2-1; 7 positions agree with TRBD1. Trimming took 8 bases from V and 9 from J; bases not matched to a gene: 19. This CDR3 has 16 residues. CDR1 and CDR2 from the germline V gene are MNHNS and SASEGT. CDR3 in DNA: TGTGCCAGCTCCCGAGCGGATCTAGGGGGCTGGAGTGAGCAGTTCTTC. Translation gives CASSRADLGGWSEQFF.

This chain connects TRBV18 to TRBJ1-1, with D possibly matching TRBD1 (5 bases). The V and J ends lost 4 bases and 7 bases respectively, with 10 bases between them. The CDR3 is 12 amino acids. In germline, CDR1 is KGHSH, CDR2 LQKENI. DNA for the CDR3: TGTGCCAGCTCACAGCTCGGGGGTGAAGCTTTCTTT. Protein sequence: CASSQLGGEAFF.

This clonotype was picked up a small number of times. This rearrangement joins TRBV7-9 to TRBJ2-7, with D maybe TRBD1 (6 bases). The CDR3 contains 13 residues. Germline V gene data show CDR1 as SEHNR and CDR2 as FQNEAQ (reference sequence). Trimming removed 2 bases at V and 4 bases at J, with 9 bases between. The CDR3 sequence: CASSLIGGYEQYF. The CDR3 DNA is TGTGCCAGCAGCTTAATAGGGGGATACGAGCAGTACTTC.

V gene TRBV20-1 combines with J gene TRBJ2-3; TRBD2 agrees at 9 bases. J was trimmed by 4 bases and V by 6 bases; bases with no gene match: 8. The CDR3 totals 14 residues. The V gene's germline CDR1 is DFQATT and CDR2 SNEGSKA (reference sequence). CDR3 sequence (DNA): TGCAGTGCCTTAGCGGGAGAGGACGCAGATACGCAGTATTTT. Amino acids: CSALAGEDADTQYF.

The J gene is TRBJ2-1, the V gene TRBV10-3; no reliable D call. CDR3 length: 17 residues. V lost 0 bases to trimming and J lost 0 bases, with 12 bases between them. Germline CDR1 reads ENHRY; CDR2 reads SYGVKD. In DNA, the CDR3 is TGTGCCATCAGTGAGTCGAACCGGCGGAGCTCCTACAATGAGCAGTTCTTC. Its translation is CAISESNRRSSYNEQFF.

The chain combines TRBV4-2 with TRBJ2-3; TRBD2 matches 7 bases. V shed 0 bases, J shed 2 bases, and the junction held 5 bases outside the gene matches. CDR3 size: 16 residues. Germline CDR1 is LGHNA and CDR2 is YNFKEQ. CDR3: CASSQDRAGYTDTQYF. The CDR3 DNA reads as TGTGCCAGCAGCCAAGATCGAGCGGGGTACACAGATACGCAGTATTTT.

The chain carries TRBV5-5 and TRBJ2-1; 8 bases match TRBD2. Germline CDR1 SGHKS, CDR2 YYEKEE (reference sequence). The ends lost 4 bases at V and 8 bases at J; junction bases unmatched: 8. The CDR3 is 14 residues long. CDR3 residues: CASSPSGRVHEQFF. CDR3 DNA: TGTGCCAGCAGCCCGAGCGGGAGAGTCCATGAGCAGTTCTTC. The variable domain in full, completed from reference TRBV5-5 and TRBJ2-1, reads DAGVTQSPTHLIKTRGQQVTLRCSPISGHKSVSWYQQVLGQGPQFIFQYYEKEERGRGNFPDRFSARQFPNYSSELNVNALLLGDSALYLCASSPSGRVHEQFFGPGTRLTVL.

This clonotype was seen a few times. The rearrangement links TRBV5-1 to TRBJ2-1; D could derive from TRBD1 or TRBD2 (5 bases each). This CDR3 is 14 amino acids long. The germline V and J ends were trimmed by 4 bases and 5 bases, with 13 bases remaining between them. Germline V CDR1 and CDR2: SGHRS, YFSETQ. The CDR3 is CASSTLLGDNEQFF. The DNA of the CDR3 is TGCGCCAGCAGCACCTTACTAGGGGACAATGAGCAGTTCTTC. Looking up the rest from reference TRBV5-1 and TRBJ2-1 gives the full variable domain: KAGVTQTPRYLIKTRGQQVTLSCSPISGHRSVSWYQQTPGQGLQFLFEYFSETQRNKGNFPGRFSGRQFSNSRSEMNVSTLELGDSALYLCASSTLLGDNEQFFGPGTRLTVL.

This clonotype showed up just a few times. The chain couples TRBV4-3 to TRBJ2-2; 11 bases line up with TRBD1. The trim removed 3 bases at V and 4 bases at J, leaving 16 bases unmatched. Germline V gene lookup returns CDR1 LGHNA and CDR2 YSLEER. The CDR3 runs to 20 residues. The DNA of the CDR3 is TGCGCCAGCAGCCATGACCGGGACAGGGGGATGGTACTCTCCACCGGGGAGCTGTTTTTT. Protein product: CASSHDRDRGMVLSTGELFF.

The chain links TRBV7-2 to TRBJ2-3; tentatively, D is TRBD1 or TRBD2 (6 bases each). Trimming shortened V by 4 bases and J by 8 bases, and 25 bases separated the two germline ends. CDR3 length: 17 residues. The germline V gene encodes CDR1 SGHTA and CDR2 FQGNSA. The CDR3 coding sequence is TGTGCCAGCAGCTCACCGGCCGGGGGCCAATCCCGTTTTACGCAGTATTTT. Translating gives CASSSPAGGQSRFTQYF.